This T cell receptor (beta chain) was observed in a study of vaccination effects on CD4 cells after COVID-19 (dated by TCRdb to between 2021 and 2024). Background for the entire study: Across the study, the median time from the second dose to post-vaccine sampling was 72 days (range 14 to 241). SARS-CoV-2 spike-specific CD4+ TCR repertoires were compared before and after mRNA vaccination in COVID-19 convalescent patients and in infection-naive vaccine recipients. Altogether, roughly 10 COVID-19 convalescent patients and several SARS-CoV-2-naive healthy vaccine recipients made up the full study. Cultures from other donors in the study were sequenced using the Oncomine TCR Beta short-read assay on an Illumina iSeq 100. Here is what the overall study found, with its caveats: Only a small number of convalescent patients were included, and no early post-infection timepoints were available, which limited the study. Among healthy vaccine recipients, nearly all vaccine-induced clones were SARS-CoV-2 mono-reactive, and only 1 of 255 was cross-reactive with common cold coronaviruses. Marked clonal contraction was observed in both infection-induced and vaccine-induced clones at late post-vaccination timepoints, consistent with waning T cell responses.

In the ViraFEST assay, PBMC were stimulated with viral peptide pools, and antigen-specific CD4+ T cell clonotypes were then identified by expansion using TCR sequencing. After more than 9 days of culture, CD4+ T cells were isolated with the EasySep CD4+ T cell isolation kit. Participants received two doses of either the BNT162b2 or the mRNA-1273 mRNA SARS-CoV-2 vaccine. The absence of prior SARS-CoV-2 infection in healthy vaccine recipients was confirmed by negative nucleocapsid antibodies before and after vaccination. Two million PBMC per well were cultured with 10 ug/ml peptides in IMDM containing 5% human AB serum, about 9.7 IU/ml IL-2 and gentamicin. Half of the culture medium was replaced with fresh IL-2-containing medium on days 3 and 7. Unless noted otherwise, every peptide stimulation condition was grown in triplicate wells. Using Ficoll-Paque Plus gradient centrifugation, PBMC were separated from whole blood and then either used fresh or cryopreserved at -140C. The spike proteins of SARS-CoV-2 and of the common cold coronaviruses HCoV-NL63, HCoV-OC43 and HCoV-229E were spanned by overlapping peptide pools. The QIAamp micro DNA kit was used to extract genomic DNA from the cultured CD4+ T cells.

The count of this clone is one. The specificity of this receptor is unknown. It has no much larger one-base neighbor in the sample; base qualities were not kept. The method behind the library was the immunoSEQ multiplex PCR assay. DNA from the CD4+ T cells that had been cultured and isolated underwent TCR beta CDR3 sequencing. Regarding the original processing steps: Non-productive TCR sequences were removed and reads were trimmed to the CDR3 region, keeping CDR3s of at least 7 amino acids. The MANAFEST web app was used to identify antigen-specific clonotypes by comparing expansion in peptide wells with expansion in reference cultures. Positive clones required FDR<0.05 expansion versus reference and all other wells, odds ratio above 5, and frequency above 0.1% in two replicate wells. Clonotypes significantly expanded in SARS-CoV-2 spike wells and in at least one common cold coronavirus spike condition were defined as cross-reactive. CDR3 similarity was assessed by Levenshtein distance with the stringdist R package, and unrooted trees were built with ape in R 3.6.1. In TCRdb, the immuneACCESS table is reduced to in-frame sequences with V and J assigned. These tables do not hold every clone; where another copy was compared, an unresolved V gene accounts for under half, and the others remain unexplained. Clone size and V and J calls were adopted from that table, with D and trimming inferred from the DNA. Within this sample are 84,000 or so clones, with over 75% of them counted one time only. Of the sample, roughly 1.1% is held by the ten largest clones.

Relative to germline, V is 1 base shorter and J is 10 bases shorter, with 8 bases between their ends. The CDR3 measures 12 amino acids from cysteine to phenylalanine. CDR3 DNA only is kept here, 36 bases in frame from base 1. The germline V gene encodes CDR1 LNHDA and CDR2 SQIVND (reference sequence). The sequenced sample was CD4+ T cells from PBMCs cultured with HCoV-OC43 spike peptides, obtained after COVID-19 vaccination. The cell subset or site tag for this specimen amounts to: HCoV-OC43 spike overlapping peptide pool stimulation. The receptor comes from a human donor who received a COVID-19 vaccine. The rearranged chain carries TRBV19 and TRBJ2-1; the D gene is perhaps TRBD2, on 5 matching bases. Here is the DNA: TGTGCCAGTAGTATAGTCCGGGAAGAGCAGTTCTTC. It translates as CASSIVREEQFF.